The 29 T cell receptor beta chains below come from one sample, sequenced in a study of cytomegalovirus exposure and HLA in healthy donors. The PCR had 60 Vbeta and 13 Jbeta primers. Sequencing was performed with immunoSEQ multiplex PCR; in TCRdb, only in-frame clones are kept and a portion is missing. The table lists approximately 70,000 clones, around 72% of them singletons. The material sequenced was PBMCs. These receptor sequences come from a woman in her thirties or forties in good health and CMV-seropositive.

This clone was counted between two and nine times. The V gene is TRBV25-1, the J gene TRBJ1-1; 7 bases are a match to TRBD1. The CDR3 runs 15 residues. Germline CDR1 reads MGHDK; CDR2 reads SYGVNS. The J segment lost 1 base and the V segment lost 7 bases, leaving 9 bases of the junction unmatched. The CDR3 loop reads CASTDNKGANTEAFF. The CDR3 nucleotides read TGTGCCAGCACCGATAACAAGGGGGCGAACACTGAAGCTTTCTTT.

The rearrangement joins TRBV6-6 to TRBJ1-1, with a weak D call TRBD1 (5 bases). The CDR3 extends over 14 amino acids. The germline CDR1 and CDR2 sequences are MNHNY and SVGAGI (reference sequence). The ends were cut back, 6 bases at V and 0 bases at J, with 11 bases in the middle. CDR3 sequence reads: CASSGQQVNTEAFF. The CDR3 DNA reads TGTGCCAGCAGCGGGCAACAGGTGAACACTGAAGCTTTCTTT.

The chain combines TRBV6-6 with TRBJ1-1, with D uncertain. The CDR3 consists of 13 residues. Trimming removed 6 bases from V and 4 bases from J, with 12 bases in between. Germline lookup yields CDR1 MNHNY and CDR2 SVGAGI (reference sequence). Here the CDR3 reads CASSPFVVTEAFF. As DNA, the CDR3 is TGTGCCAGCAGCCCCTTCGTAGTCACTGAAGCTTTCTTT.

The CDR3 loop reads CSVGQGGGNEQFF. The CDR3 DNA is TGCAGCGTTGGACAGGGTGGAGGCAATGAGCAGTTCTTC. This chain uses TRBV29-1 with TRBJ2-1; TRBD1 agrees at 7 bases. Trimming cost V 4 bases and J 6 bases; bases outside gene matches: 6. Germline CDR1 is SQVTM and CDR2 is ANQGSEA. CDR3 length: 13 residues.

This clone was seen more than once but under ten times. The rearrangement uses TRBV5-6 and TRBJ1-2; maybe TRBD1 (5 bases). V gave up 1 base and J gave up 3 bases, with 13 bases separating them. CDR1 SGHDT and CDR2 YYEEEE come from the germline V gene. The CDR3 is 15 amino acids. CDR3 nucleotides: TGTGCCAGCAGCTTGTGGGCAGGGAAGTACTATGGCTACACCTTC. Amino acid sequence: CASSLWAGKYYGYTF.

V is TRBV5-1 and J is TRBJ2-6; perhaps TRBD1 as D (6 bases). Trimming cost V 4 bases and J 0 bases, with 14 bases left between them. The CDR3 covers 17 residues. The germline V gene has CDR1 SGHRS and CDR2 YFSETQ. CDR3 sequence reads: CASSIRTAISGANVLTF. The CDR3, as DNA: TGCGCCAGCAGCATCAGGACAGCGATCTCTGGGGCCAACGTCCTGACTTTC.

The CDR3: CAIYRESLAEAFF. The CDR3 DNA reads TGTGCCATTTACAGGGAGAGTCTCGCTGAAGCTTTCTTT. The rearrangement uses TRBV10-3 and TRBJ1-1; perhaps TRBD1 as D (6 bases). The CDR3 is made up of 13 amino acids. CDR1 and CDR2 (germline): ENHRY, SYGVKD. V lost 9 bases and J lost 6, with 17 bases in between.

This clone was found once. The chain uses TRBV30 and TRBJ1-2; D not certain. CDR1 is GTSNPN, CDR2 SVGIG, per germline (reference sequence). V was cut by 1 base and J by 11 bases, with 17 bases left in between. The CDR3 spans 13 residues. The CDR3 nucleotides are TGTGCCTGGAGTGCCACGGCGGAGTCACCGTACACCTTC. It codes for CAWSATAESPYTF.

The CDR3 DNA is TGTGCCAGCAGTGCCGGACAGGGGGCTCAGCCCCAGCATTTT. Protein product: CASSAGQGAQPQHF. This chain joins TRBV2 and TRBJ1-5; 11 bases align to TRBD1. Trimming took 4 bases from V and 6 from J; bases not matched to a gene: 2. CDR1 is SNHLY, CDR2 FYNNEI, per germline. This CDR3 spans 14 amino acids.

The chain links TRBV2 to TRBJ2-5; 9 bases map to TRBD2. CDR1 SNHLY and CDR2 FYNNEI come from the germline V gene. Trimming at V came to 8 bases and at J to 1 base, leaving 8 bases not matched to a gene. The CDR3 spans 15 residues. CDR3 residues: CASGRERGAQETQYF. The CDR3 DNA follows: TGTGCCAGCGGGAGGGAGCGGGGGGCCCAAGAGACCCAGTACTTC.

This chain uses TRBV7-6 with TRBJ2-2; 7 positions match TRBD1. The V gene end was trimmed by 6 bases and the J gene end by 8 bases; junction bases not matched to a gene: 0. Germline V CDR1 and CDR2: SGHVS, FNYEAQ. There are 11 residues in the CDR3. The CDR3 sequence: CASRGQGELFF. CDR3 coding DNA: TGTGCCAGCAGGGGACAGGGGGAGCTGTTTTTT.

The rearrangement uses TRBV9 and TRBJ2-7, with a weak D call TRBD2 (6 bases). CDR1 is SGDLS, CDR2 YYNGEE, per germline. The CDR3 runs 14 residues. Trimming removed 1 base from V and 5 bases from J, with 13 bases in between. The CDR3 loop is CASSVSGVSNEQYF. The CDR3 DNA is TGTGCCAGCAGCGTATCGGGGGTTTCGAACGAGCAGTACTTC. Complete variable domain (other parts from reference TRBV9 and TRBJ2-7): DSGVTQTPKHLITATGQRVTLRCSPRSGDLSVYWYQQSLDQGLQFLIQYYNGEERAKGNILERFSAQQFPDLHSELNLSSLELGDSALYFCASSVSGVSNEQYFGPGTRLTVT.

This chain uses TRBV28 with TRBJ1-6; tentative D call: TRBD1 (6 bases). The ends were cut back, 2 bases at V and 2 bases at J, with 16 bases in the middle. Germline lookup yields CDR1 MDHEN and CDR2 SYDVKM. The CDR3 loop spans 18 amino acids. The CDR3 DNA sequence: TGTGCCAGCAGTTTAGGGGTCAGGGGCGGCACCTATAATTCACCCCTCCACTTT. It encodes CASSLGVRGGTYNSPLHF.

The genes are TRBV7-2 and TRBJ2-7, with no clear D. Germline V gene sequence: CDR1 SGHTA, CDR2 FQGNSA. V was pared by 6 bases and J by 4 bases, with 7 bases between. The CDR3 has 11 amino acids. CDR3 protein: CASSEIYEQYF. The CDR3 DNA is TGTGCCAGCAGTGAGATATACGAGCAGTACTTC.

The chain carries TRBV6-1 and TRBJ2-3; D is undetermined. The V and J ends lost 1 base and 2 bases respectively, with 7 bases between them. Germline V gene sequence: CDR1 MNHNS, CDR2 SASEGT. CDR3 length equals 14 residues. The CDR3 region has the DNA TGTGCCAGCAGTGAAGGGAGAGACACAGATACGCAGTATTTT. Translation gives CASSEGRDTDTQYF.

The chain links TRBV4-1 to TRBJ2-5, with D maybe TRBD1 (5 bases). V shed 5 bases and J shed 1 base, with 11 bases lying between them. CDR1 MGHRA and CDR2 YSYEKL come from the germline V gene. This CDR3 is built from 14 residues. DNA of the CDR3: TGCGCCAGCAGCTATGACAGATTCCAAGAGACCCAGTACTTC. Residues: CASSYDRFQETQYF.

The CDR3 DNA sequence: TGTGCCTGGCGCACAGGGGGCAATCAGCCCCAGCATTTT. This encodes CAWRTGGNQPQHF. V usage is TRBV30 and J usage is TRBJ1-5; TRBD1 matches at 7 bases. The CDR3 length is 13 residues. V was clipped by 5 bases and J by 2 bases; unmatched bases: 3. Germline values: CDR1 GTSNPN, CDR2 SVGIG (reference sequence).

This sequence joins TRBV4-1 and TRBJ2-1, with 7 nucleotides matching TRBD2. J was trimmed by 2 bases and V by 4 bases; bases with no gene match: 5. Looked up from germline, CDR1 is MGHRA and CDR2 is YSYEKL. This CDR3 region has 15 residues. The CDR3 DNA is TGCGCCAGCAGCCCCGGACTAGTCACCTACAATGAGCAGTTCTTC. This translates into CASSPGLVTYNEQFF.

This clone turned up a few times. This chain connects TRBV2 to TRBJ1-2, with TRBD1 identical over 8 bases. This CDR3 contains 14 residues. J gave up 4 bases and V 3 bases, and 4 bases lay outside the gene matches. CDR1 and CDR2 from the germline V gene are SNHLY and FYNNEI. DNA for the CDR3: TGTGCCAGCAGTGACCGTACAGGGGGCTATGGCTACACCTTC. Translated, it gives CASSDRTGGYGYTF.

This clone was picked up one time. The chain employs TRBV27 and TRBJ1-2; 9 bases align to TRBD1. In germline, CDR1 is MNHEY, CDR2 SMNVEV (reference sequence). V lost 2 bases to trimming and J lost 8 bases; unmatched junction nucleotides: 6. The CDR3 has 14 amino acids. This chain's CDR3 is CASSLTGQGQGYTF. The CDR3 DNA reads TGTGCCAGCAGTTTAACTGGACAGGGGCAAGGCTACACCTTC.

CDR3 nucleotides: TGCGCCAGCAGCTATGGACAGCGGGGTACTAGCACAGATACGCAGTATTTT. It yields the protein CASSYGQRGTSTDTQYF. The gene calls are TRBV5-1 and TRBJ2-3; TRBD2 is a possible D gene (7 bases). This CDR3 contains 17 residues. From germline, CDR1 is SGHRS and CDR2 YFSETQ. V lost 3 bases, J lost 0 bases, and 17 bases lay in between.

J is TRBJ2-3 and V is TRBV29-1; no firm D call. The CDR3 has 11 residues. V was shortened by 7 bases and J by 3 bases, with 8 bases between the two germline ends. The germline CDR1 and CDR2 sequences are SQVTM and ANQGSEA. Here the CDR3 reads CSGQRTDTQYF. CDR3 in DNA: TGCAGCGGACAACGAACAGATACGCAGTATTTT.

The chain employs TRBV7-8 and TRBJ2-2, with D possibly being TRBD2 (7 bases). Germline V lookup: CDR1 SGHVS, CDR2 FQNEAQ. The CDR3 loop spans 15 amino acids. The V and J ends lost 5 bases and 4 bases respectively, with 14 bases between them. CDR3 bases: TGTGCCAGCAGCGAAAGGGGGGGCGCCACCGGGGAGCTGTTTTTT. This sequence encodes CASSERGGATGELFF.

As DNA, the CDR3 is TGTGCCAGCAGCGCGGGATGGCGGGGCTACACCTTC. It encodes CASSAGWRGYTF. The J gene is TRBJ1-2, the V gene TRBV7-2, with unresolved D. V was shortened by 5 bases and J by 8 bases, with 12 bases between the two germline ends. The CDR3 loop spans 12 amino acids. CDR1 SGHTA and CDR2 FQGNSA come from the germline V gene.

This clone was detected only a few times. The chain joins TRBV6-5 to TRBJ1-5; D is ambiguous. Germline CDR1 is MNHEY and CDR2 is SVGAGI. This CDR3 comprises 12 residues. Trimming took 6 bases from V and 9 from J, leaving 12 bases between them. CDR3 coding DNA: TGTGCCAGCAGACCCCCATCGGGGCCCCAGCATTTT. Protein product: CASRPPSGPQHF.

This clone turned up a few times. The chain has TRBV5-6 and TRBJ2-7, with 9 bases identical to TRBD2. There are 15 residues in the CDR3. Per the germline V gene, CDR1 is SGHDT and CDR2 is YYEEEE. V lost 1 base, J lost 4 bases, and 6 bases stayed unmatched. The DNA of the CDR3 is TGTGCCAGCAGCTTGAGGCGGGGGGGCGTATACGAGCAGTACTTC. This gives the protein CASSLRRGGVYEQYF.

This rearrangement joins TRBV12-5 to TRBJ2-3, with TRBD1 matching 7 bases. The CDR3 covers 14 residues. Germline CDR1 and CDR2: LGHNT and FRNRAP. V lost 5 bases and J lost 9; bases outside the gene matches: 11. CDR3 sequence: CASGETGIPGTQYF. The CDR3 nucleotides read TGTGCTAGTGGTGAGACAGGGATTCCAGGCACGCAGTATTTT.

V and J are TRBV19 and TRBJ2-1; 13 bases fit TRBD2. This CDR3 is built from 16 residues. Germline V gene data show CDR1 as LNHDA and CDR2 as SQIVND (reference sequence). The ends lost 4 bases at V and 10 bases at J; junction bases unmatched: 10. CDR3 in amino acids: CASSTTSGGPGGEQFF. The CDR3 DNA follows: TGTGCCAGTAGTACGACTAGCGGGGGGCCCGGTGGGGAGCAGTTCTTC.

In this sample, this clone turned up a few times. The chain uses TRBV4-2 and TRBJ2-7; tentatively, D is TRBD1 (6 bases). The CDR3 runs to 16 residues. V gave up 1 base and J gave up 0 bases, with 13 bases separating them. Germline CDR1 reads LGHNA; CDR2 reads YNFKEQ. The CDR3 sequence: CASSQVAGDLSYEQYF. In nucleotides, the CDR3 is TGTGCCAGCAGCCAAGTTGCAGGGGACCTCTCCTACGAGCAGTACTTC.